Listed below are T cell receptor beta chains from one sample, sequenced in a study of OX40 agonist ivuxolimab in advanced cancers. Some clones are missing from TCRdb's copy, which holds only in-frame ones; the method was immunoSEQ multiplex PCR. The repertoire holds 75,000 to 95,000 clones, with around 85% as singletons. Sample: CD4+ or CD8+ T cells sorted from blood, taken in a trial of the OX40 agonist ivuxolimab. These receptors came from an adult with an advanced solid tumor such as melanoma, head and neck, liver or kidney cancer. CDR3s include the opening cysteine and the closing phenylalanine or tryptophan. The D gene is left open where the match is weak. Clone size, where shown, is once, few, many, or a class for clones that have expanded.

J gene: TRBJ1-1
clone size: NA
D gene: NA
V gene: TRBV29-1
CDR3 protein: CSVATGNTEAFF
CDR3 DNA: TGCAGCGTGGCTACAGGGAACACTGAAGCTTTCTTT

J gene: TRBJ2-3
clone size: NA
D gene: NA
V gene: TRBV6-1
CDR3 protein: CASSETLTATDTQYF
CDR3 DNA: TGTGCCAGCAGTGAAACACTCACGGCCACAGATACGCAGTATTTT

J gene: TRBJ2-1
clone size: NA
D gene: NA
V gene: TRBV27
CDR3 protein: CASSLRREDEQFF
CDR3 DNA: TGTGCCAGCAGTTTAAGACGGGAAGATGAGCAGTTCTTC

J gene: TRBJ1-1
clone size: NA
D gene: NA
V gene: TRBV29-1
CDR3 protein: CSVKFLVVREEAFF
CDR3 DNA: TGCAGCGTTAAATTCCTGGTCGTCAGGGAAGAAGCTTTCTTT

J gene: TRBJ2-3
clone size: NA
D gene: NA
V gene: TRBV5-1
CDR3 protein: CASSLMPRDRSNTDTQYF
CDR3 DNA: TGCGCCAGCAGCTTGATGCCGCGAGACAGGTCAAACACAGATACGCAGTATTTT

J gene: TRBJ1-2
clone size: few
D gene: TRBD1
V gene: TRBV15
CDR3 protein: CATSADRANYGYTF
CDR3 DNA: TGTGCCACCAGCGCTGACAGGGCGAATTATGGCTACACCTTC

J gene: TRBJ2-3
clone size: few
D gene: TRBD2
V gene: TRBV5-1
CDR3 protein: CASSPRGLASTDTQYF
CDR3 DNA: TGCGCCAGCAGCCCACGAGGACTAGCAAGCACAGATACGCAGTATTTT

J gene: TRBJ2-7
clone size: NA
D gene: NA
V gene: TRBV30
CDR3 protein: CAWQNGWAGGVYEQYF
CDR3 DNA: TGTGCCTGGCAGAACGGTTGGGCAGGGGGGGTCTACGAGCAGTACTTC

J gene: TRBJ1-1
clone size: NA
D gene: TRBD1
V gene: TRBV10-3
CDR3 protein: CAISQQGPNTEAFF
CDR3 DNA: TGTGCCATCAGTCAACAGGGGCCGAACACTGAAGCTTTCTTT

J gene: TRBJ1-5
clone size: NA
D gene: NA
V gene: TRBV7-8
CDR3 protein: CASSLERAEGYSNQPQHF
CDR3 DNA: TGTGCCAGCAGCTTAGAAAGGGCAGAAGGGTATAGCAATCAGCCCCAGCATTTT

J gene: TRBJ1-1
clone size: NA
D gene: NA
V gene: TRBV19
CDR3 protein: CASSHTGVNTEAFF
CDR3 DNA: TGTGCCAGTAGTCATACAGGAGTGAACACTGAAGCTTTCTTT

J gene: TRBJ1-1
clone size: NA
D gene: NA
V gene: TRBV19
CDR3 protein: CASRALDTVNTEAFF
CDR3 DNA: TGTGCCAGTAGGGCCTTGGACACGGTGAACACTGAAGCTTTCTTT

J gene: TRBJ1-2
clone size: NA
D gene: NA
V gene: TRBV28
CDR3 protein: CASSRAANYGYTF
CDR3 DNA: TGTGCCAGCAGTAGGGCCGCTAACTATGGCTACACCTTC

J gene: TRBJ2-4
clone size: NA
D gene: TRBD2
V gene: TRBV4-2
CDR3 protein: CASSQDILAGLAKNIQYF
CDR3 DNA: TGTGCCAGCAGCCAAGATATCCTAGCGGGATTGGCCAAAAACATTCAGTACTTC

J gene: TRBJ2-3
clone size: few
D gene: NA
V gene: TRBV11-3
CDR3 protein: CASSPSRGPSTDTQYF
CDR3 DNA: TGTGCCAGCAGTCCGAGTCGGGGGCCTAGCACAGATACGCAGTATTTT

J gene: TRBJ1-1
clone size: NA
D gene: NA
V gene: TRBV5-1
CDR3 protein: CASSFGAEAFF
CDR3 DNA: TGCGCCAGCAGCTTCGGCGCTGAAGCTTTCTTT

J gene: TRBJ2-6
clone size: few
D gene: TRBD2
V gene: TRBV14
CDR3 protein: CASSRLAGPSGANVLTF
CDR3 DNA: TGTGCCAGCAGCCGACTAGCGGGACCCTCTGGGGCCAACGTCCTGACTTTC

J gene: TRBJ1-4
clone size: NA
D gene: NA
V gene: TRBV5-4
CDR3 protein: CASSLGGASSEKLFF
CDR3 DNA: TGTGCCAGCAGCTTGGGAGGGGCTTCGAGTGAAAAACTGTTTTTT

J gene: TRBJ2-5
clone size: NA
D gene: NA
V gene: TRBV20-1
CDR3 protein: CSAREEETQYF
CDR3 DNA: TGCAGTGCTAGGGAGGAAGAGACCCAGTACTTC

J gene: TRBJ2-2
clone size: NA
D gene: NA
V gene: TRBV10-3
CDR3 protein: CAISEFYDAHNTGELFF
CDR3 DNA: TGTGCCATCAGTGAGTTTTATGACGCCCATAACACCGGGGAGCTGTTTTTT

J gene: TRBJ2-6
clone size: NA
D gene: TRBD1
V gene: TRBV18
CDR3 protein: CASSPLPGTGLSGANVLTF
CDR3 DNA: TGTGCCAGCTCACCACTACCCGGGACAGGCCTCTCTGGGGCCAACGTCCTGACTTTC

J gene: TRBJ2-1
clone size: NA
D gene: NA
V gene: TRBV11-3
CDR3 protein: CASSPGDTYNEQFF
CDR3 DNA: TGTGCCAGCAGCCCCGGGGATACCTACAATGAGCAGTTCTTC

J gene: TRBJ2-1
clone size: NA
D gene: TRBD1
V gene: TRBV2
CDR3 protein: CASSEAPGQGGLFNEQFF
CDR3 DNA: TGTGCCAGCAGTGAAGCGCCCGGACAGGGGGGCCTTTTTAATGAGCAGTTCTTC

J gene: TRBJ2-1
clone size: NA
D gene: TRBD2
V gene: TRBV27
CDR3 protein: CASSLWAGGPGSYNEQFF
CDR3 DNA: TGTGCCAGCAGTTTATGGGCGGGGGGGCCCGGGTCCTACAATGAGCAGTTCTTC

J gene: TRBJ1-3
clone size: NA
D gene: TRBD1
V gene: TRBV5-1
CDR3 protein: CASSLALGQGANTIYF
CDR3 DNA: TGCGCCAGCAGCTTGGCGTTAGGACAGGGGGCAAACACCATATATTTT

J gene: TRBJ1-6
clone size: few
D gene: NA
V gene: TRBV6-1
CDR3 protein: CASSARGRATDSPLHF
CDR3 DNA: TGTGCCAGCAGTGCACGAGGTCGGGCCACTGATTCACCCCTCCACTTT

J gene: TRBJ2-1
clone size: NA
D gene: NA
V gene: TRBV19
CDR3 protein: CASSIRGLHNEQFF
CDR3 DNA: TGTGCCAGTAGTATACGGGGGCTACACAATGAGCAGTTCTTC

J gene: TRBJ2-6
clone size: NA
D gene: TRBD1
V gene: TRBV5-1
CDR3 protein: CASYRGSGANVLTF
CDR3 DNA: TGCGCCAGTTACAGGGGTTCTGGGGCCAACGTCCTGACTTTC

J gene: TRBJ2-1
clone size: NA
D gene: TRBD1
V gene: TRBV19
CDR3 protein: CATNTWTGQGAYNEQFF
CDR3 DNA: TGTGCCACCAATACGTGGACGGGACAGGGGGCCTACAATGAGCAGTTCTTC

J gene: TRBJ2-1
clone size: once
D gene: TRBD2
V gene: TRBV4-1
CDR3 protein: CASSQLRGGSFSYNEQFF
CDR3 DNA: TGCGCCAGCAGCCAACTGAGGGGCGGGAGTTTTTCCTACAATGAGCAGTTCTTC